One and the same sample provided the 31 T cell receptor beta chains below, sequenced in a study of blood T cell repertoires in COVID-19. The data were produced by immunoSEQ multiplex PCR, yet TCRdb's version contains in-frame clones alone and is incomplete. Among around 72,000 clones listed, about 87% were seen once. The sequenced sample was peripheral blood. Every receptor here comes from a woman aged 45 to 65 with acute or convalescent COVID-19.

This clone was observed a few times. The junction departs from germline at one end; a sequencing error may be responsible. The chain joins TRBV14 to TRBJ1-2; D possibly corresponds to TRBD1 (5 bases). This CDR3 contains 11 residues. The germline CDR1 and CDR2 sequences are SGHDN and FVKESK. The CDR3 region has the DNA TGTGCCAGCAGCCAAGGTTTGACAGAGAGCTTC. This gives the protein CASSQGLTESF.

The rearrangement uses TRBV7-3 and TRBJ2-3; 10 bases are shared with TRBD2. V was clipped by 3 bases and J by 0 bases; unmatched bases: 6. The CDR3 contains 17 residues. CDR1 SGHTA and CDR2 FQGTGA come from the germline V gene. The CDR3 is CASSFGLAESSTDTQYF. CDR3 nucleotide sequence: TGTGCCAGCAGCTTCGGACTAGCGGAGTCTAGCACAGATACGCAGTATTTT.

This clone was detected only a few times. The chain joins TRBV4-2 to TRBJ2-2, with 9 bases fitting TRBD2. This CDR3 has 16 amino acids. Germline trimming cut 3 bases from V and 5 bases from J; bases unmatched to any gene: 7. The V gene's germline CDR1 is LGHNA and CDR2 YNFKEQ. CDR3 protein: CASSHSSGAETGELFF. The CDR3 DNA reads TGTGCCAGCAGCCATTCTAGCGGGGCTGAAACCGGGGAGCTGTTTTTT.

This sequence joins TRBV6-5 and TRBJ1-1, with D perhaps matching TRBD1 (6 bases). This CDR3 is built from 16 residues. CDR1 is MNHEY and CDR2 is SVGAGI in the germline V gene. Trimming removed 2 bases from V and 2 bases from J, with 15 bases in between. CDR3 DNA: TGTGCCAGCAGTTACGTCCCAGGGGCTGGAAACACTGAAGCTTTCTTT. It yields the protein CASSYVPGAGNTEAFF.

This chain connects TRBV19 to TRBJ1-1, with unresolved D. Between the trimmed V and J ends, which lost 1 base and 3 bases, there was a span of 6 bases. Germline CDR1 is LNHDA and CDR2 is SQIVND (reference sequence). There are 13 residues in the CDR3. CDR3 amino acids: CASSIGVYTEAFF. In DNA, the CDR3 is TGTGCCAGTAGTATAGGCGTGTACACTGAAGCTTTCTTT. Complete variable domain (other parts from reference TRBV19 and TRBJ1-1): DGGITQSPKYLFRKEGQNVTLSCEQNLNHDAMYWYRQDPGQGLRLIYYSQIVNDFQKGDIAEGYSVSREKKESFPLTVTSAQKNPTAFYLCASSIGVYTEAFFGQGTRLTVV.

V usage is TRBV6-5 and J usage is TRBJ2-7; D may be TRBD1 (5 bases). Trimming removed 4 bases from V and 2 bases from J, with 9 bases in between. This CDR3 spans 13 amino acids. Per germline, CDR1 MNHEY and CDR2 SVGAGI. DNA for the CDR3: TGTGCCAGCAGTTTACAGGTGACCTACGAGCAGTACTTC. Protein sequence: CASSLQVTYEQYF.

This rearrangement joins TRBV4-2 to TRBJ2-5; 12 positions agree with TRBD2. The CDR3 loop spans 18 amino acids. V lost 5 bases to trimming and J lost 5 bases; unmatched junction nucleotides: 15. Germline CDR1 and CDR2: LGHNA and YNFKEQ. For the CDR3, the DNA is TGTGCCAGCAGCTCACGACTTTCTAGCGGGGGGGCGTGGGAGACCCAGTACTTC. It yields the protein CASSSRLSSGGAWETQYF.

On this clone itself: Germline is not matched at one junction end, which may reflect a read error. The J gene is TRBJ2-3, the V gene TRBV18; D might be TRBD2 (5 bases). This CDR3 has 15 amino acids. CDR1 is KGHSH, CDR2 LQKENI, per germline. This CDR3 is CASSPRDGGTDTQYF. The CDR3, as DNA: TGTGCCAGCTCTCCACGCGACGGGGGCACAGATACGCAGTATTTT.

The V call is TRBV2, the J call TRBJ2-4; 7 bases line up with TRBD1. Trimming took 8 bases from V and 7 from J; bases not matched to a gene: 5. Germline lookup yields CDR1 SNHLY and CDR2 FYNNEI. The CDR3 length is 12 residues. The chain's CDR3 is CASGGQTNIQYF. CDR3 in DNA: TGTGCCAGCGGGGGACAGACTAACATTCAGTACTTC.

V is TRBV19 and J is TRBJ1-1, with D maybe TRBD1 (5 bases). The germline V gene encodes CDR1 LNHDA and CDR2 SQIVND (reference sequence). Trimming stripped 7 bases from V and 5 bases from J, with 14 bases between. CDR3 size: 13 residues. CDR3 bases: TGTGCCAGTATTAACGGGGGGTCTACTGAAGCTTTCTTT. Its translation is CASINGGSTEAFF.

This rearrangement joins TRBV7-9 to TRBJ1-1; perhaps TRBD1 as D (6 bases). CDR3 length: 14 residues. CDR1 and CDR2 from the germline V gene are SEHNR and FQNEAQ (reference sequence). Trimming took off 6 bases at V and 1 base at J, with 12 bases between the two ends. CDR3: CASSGQLSNTEAFF. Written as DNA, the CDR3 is TGTGCCAGCAGTGGACAGCTTTCGAACACTGAAGCTTTCTTT.

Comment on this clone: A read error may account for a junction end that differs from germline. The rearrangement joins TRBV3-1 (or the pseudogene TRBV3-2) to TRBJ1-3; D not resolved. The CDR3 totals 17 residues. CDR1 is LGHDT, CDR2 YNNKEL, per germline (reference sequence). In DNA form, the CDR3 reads TGTGCCGGCAGCCAAGACGTTGCCGGGTCCTCTGGAAACACCATATATTTT. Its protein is CAGSQDVAGSSGNTIYF.

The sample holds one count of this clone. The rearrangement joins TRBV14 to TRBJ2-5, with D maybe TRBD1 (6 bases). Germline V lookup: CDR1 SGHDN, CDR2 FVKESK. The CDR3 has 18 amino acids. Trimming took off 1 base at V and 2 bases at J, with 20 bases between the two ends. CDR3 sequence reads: CASSQGIVRRQGQETQYF. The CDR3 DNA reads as TGTGCCAGCAGCCAAGGAATTGTACGTCGGCAGGGGCAAGAGACCCAGTACTTC.

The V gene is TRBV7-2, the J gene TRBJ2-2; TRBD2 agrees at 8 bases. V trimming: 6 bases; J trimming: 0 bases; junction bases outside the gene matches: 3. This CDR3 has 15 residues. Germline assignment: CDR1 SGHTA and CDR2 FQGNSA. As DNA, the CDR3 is TGTGCCAGCAGAGTACTAGCGGCGAACACCGGGGAGCTGTTTTTT. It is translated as CASRVLAANTGELFF.

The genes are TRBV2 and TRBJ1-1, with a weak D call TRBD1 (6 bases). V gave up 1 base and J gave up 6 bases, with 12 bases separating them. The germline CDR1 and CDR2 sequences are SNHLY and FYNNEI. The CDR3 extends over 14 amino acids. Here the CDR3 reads CASSEEQGISEAFF. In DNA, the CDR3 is TGTGCCAGCAGTGAAGAACAGGGCATCTCTGAAGCTTTCTTT.

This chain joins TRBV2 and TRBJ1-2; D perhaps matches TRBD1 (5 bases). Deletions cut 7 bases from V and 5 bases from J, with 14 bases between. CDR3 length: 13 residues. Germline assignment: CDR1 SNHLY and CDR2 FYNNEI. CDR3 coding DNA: TGTGCCAGCATCCAAATCAGGGAATATGGCTACACCTTC. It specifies CASIQIREYGYTF.

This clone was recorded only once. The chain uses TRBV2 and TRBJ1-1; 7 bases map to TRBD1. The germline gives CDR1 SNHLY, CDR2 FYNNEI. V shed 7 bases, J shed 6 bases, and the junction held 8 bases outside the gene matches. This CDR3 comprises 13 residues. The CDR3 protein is CASIVTGISEAFF. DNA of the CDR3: TGTGCCAGCATTGTGACAGGGATTTCTGAAGCTTTCTTT.

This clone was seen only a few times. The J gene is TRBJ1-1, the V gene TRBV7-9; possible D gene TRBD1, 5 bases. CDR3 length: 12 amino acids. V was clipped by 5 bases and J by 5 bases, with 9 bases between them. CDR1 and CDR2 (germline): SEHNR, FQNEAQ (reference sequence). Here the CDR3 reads CASSPRQTEAFF. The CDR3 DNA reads TGTGCCAGCAGCCCTCGACAGACTGAAGCTTTCTTT.

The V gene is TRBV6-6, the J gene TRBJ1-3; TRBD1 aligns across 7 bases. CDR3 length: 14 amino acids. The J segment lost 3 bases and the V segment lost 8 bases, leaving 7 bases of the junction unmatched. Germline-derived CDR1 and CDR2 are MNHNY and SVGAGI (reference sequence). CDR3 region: CASLPTGNGNTIYF. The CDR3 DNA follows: TGTGCCAGCTTACCGACAGGGAATGGAAACACCATATATTTT.

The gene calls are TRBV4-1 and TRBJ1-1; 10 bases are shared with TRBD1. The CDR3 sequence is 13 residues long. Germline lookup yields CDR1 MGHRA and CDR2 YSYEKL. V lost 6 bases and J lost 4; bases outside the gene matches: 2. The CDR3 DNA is TGCGCCAGCAGAGACAGGGGGCCCACTGAAGCTTTCTTT. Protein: CASRDRGPTEAFF.

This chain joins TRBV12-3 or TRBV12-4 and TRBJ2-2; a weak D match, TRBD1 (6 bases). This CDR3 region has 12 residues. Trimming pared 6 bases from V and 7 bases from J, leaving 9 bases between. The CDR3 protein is CASRDRNGELFF. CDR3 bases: TGTGCCAGCAGGGACAGAAACGGGGAGCTGTTTTTT.

CDR3 in DNA: TGTGCCAGCAGCCCCCCCGGGAGTGGCTACGAGCAGTACTTC. Its protein is CASSPPGSGYEQYF. The genes are TRBV9 and TRBJ2-7; D perhaps matches TRBD2 (6 bases). The germline V gene has CDR1 SGDLS and CDR2 YYNGEE. This CDR3 has 14 residues. The V end was cut by 4 bases, the J end by 3 bases, with 14 bases between.

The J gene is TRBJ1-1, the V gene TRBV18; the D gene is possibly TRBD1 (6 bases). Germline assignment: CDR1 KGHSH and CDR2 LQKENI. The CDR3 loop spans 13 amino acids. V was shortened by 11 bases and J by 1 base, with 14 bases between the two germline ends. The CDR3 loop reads CAGRQEENTEAFF. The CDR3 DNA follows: TGTGCCGGTAGACAGGAAGAGAACACTGAAGCTTTCTTT. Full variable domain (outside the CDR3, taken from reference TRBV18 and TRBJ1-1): NAGVMQNPRHLVRRRGQEARLRCSPMKGHSHVYWYRQLPEEGLKFMVYLQKENIIDESGMPKERFSAEFPKEGPSILRIQQVVRGDSAAYFCAGRQEENTEAFFGQGTRLTVV.

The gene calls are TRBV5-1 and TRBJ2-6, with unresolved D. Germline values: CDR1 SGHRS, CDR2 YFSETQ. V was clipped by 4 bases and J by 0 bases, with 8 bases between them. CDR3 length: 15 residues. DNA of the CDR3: TGCGCCAGCAGCCTGACAAGCTCTGGGGCCAACGTCCTGACTTTC. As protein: CASSLTSSGANVLTF.

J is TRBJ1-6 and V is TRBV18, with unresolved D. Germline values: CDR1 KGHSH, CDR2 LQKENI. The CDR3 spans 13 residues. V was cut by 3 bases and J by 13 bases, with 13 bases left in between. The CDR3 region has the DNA TGTGCCAGCTCACCCGGAGAAGTTGGCCCCCTCCACTTT. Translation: CASSPGEVGPLHF.

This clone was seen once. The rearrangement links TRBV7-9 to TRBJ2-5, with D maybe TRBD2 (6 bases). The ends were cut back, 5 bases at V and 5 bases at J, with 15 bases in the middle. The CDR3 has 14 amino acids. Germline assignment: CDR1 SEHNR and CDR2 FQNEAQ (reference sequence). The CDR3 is CASSPGWGEETQYF. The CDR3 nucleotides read TGTGCCAGCAGCCCCGGGTGGGGGGAGGAGACCCAGTACTTC.

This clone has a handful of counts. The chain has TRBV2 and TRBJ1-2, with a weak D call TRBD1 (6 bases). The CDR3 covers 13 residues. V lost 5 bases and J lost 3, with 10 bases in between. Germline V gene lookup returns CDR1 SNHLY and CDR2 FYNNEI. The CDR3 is CASSLTGDYGYTF. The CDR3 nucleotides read TGTGCCAGCAGTCTGACAGGTGACTATGGCTACACCTTC.

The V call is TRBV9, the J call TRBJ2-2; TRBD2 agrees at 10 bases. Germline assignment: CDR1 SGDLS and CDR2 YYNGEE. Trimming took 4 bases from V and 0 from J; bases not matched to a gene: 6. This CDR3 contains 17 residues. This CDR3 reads CASSPYSGGTNTGELFF. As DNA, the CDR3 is TGTGCCAGCAGCCCCTATAGCGGGGGGACGAACACCGGGGAGCTGTTTTTT.

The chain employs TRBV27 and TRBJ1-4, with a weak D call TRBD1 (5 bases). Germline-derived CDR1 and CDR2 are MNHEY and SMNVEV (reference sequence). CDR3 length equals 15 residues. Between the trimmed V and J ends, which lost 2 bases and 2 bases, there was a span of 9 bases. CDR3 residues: CASSLLGGTNEKLFF. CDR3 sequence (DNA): TGTGCCAGCAGTTTACTGGGGGGGACTAATGAAAAACTGTTTTTT.

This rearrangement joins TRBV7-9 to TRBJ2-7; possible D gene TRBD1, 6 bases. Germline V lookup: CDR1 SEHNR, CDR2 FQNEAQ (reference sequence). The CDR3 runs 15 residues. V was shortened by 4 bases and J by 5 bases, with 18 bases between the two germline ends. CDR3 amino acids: CASSSNPPQGNEQYF. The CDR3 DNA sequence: TGTGCCAGCAGCTCAAATCCTCCACAGGGTAACGAGCAGTACTTC.

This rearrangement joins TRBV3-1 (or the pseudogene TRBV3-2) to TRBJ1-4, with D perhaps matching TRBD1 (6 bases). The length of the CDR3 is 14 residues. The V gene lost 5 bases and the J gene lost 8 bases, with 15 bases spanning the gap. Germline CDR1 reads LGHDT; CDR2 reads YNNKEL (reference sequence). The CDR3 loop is CASSFGQPGEKLFF. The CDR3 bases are TGTGCCAGCAGCTTCGGACAGCCGGGGGAAAAACTGTTTTTT.